Listed here are 8 T cell receptor beta chains from one sample, sequenced in a study of blood T cell repertoires in COVID-19. TCRdb keeps only in-frame clones here, not all; method: immunoSEQ multiplex PCR. The repertoire holds tens of thousands of clones, with 85% to 90% as singletons. Sequencing was done on a sample of peripheral blood. The receptors shown here come from a man aged 70-80 years with acute or convalescent COVID-19.

The chain joins TRBV25-1 to TRBJ2-1, with a possible D match to TRBD2 (6 bases). The germline gives CDR1 MGHDK, CDR2 SYGVNS. The CDR3 contains 12 residues. The ends were cut back, 1 base at V and 9 bases at J, with 7 bases in the middle. This chain's CDR3 is CASSEWRAEQFF. The CDR3 bases are TGTGCCAGCAGTGAATGGAGGGCTGAGCAGTTCTTC.

CDR3 nucleotide sequence: TGTGCCAGCAGTACCTGGGACAGGGAAGAAAAACTGTTTTTT. Residues: CASSTWDREEKLFF. V gene TRBV6-7 combines with J gene TRBJ1-4; TRBD1 aligns across 9 bases. TRBV6-7 is reported as an ORF; its role is uncertain. V gave up 5 bases and J gave up 8 bases; unmatched junction bases: 6. The length of the CDR3 is 14 residues.

This clone was recorded only once. The rearrangement joins TRBV29-1 to TRBJ1-5, with D perhaps matching TRBD1 (5 bases). This CDR3 has 14 residues. CDR1 SQVTM and CDR2 ANQGSEA come from the germline V gene. V lost 4 bases, J lost 0 bases, and 10 bases lay in between. CDR3 bases: TGCAGCGTTGCCTTCAGGGCTAGCAATCAGCCCCAGCATTTT. Its translation is CSVAFRASNQPQHF.

V usage is TRBV2 and J usage is TRBJ2-7; 7 bases align to TRBD2. V lost 4 bases and J lost 7; bases outside the gene matches: 10. This CDR3 spans 14 amino acids. CDR1 is SNHLY and CDR2 is FYNNEI in the germline V gene. CDR3 region: CASSVGLAGEEQYF. CDR3 bases: TGTGCCAGCAGTGTGGGTTTGGCGGGAGAAGAGCAGTACTTC.

V gene TRBV13 combines with J gene TRBJ2-3; D is perhaps TRBD2 (5 bases). The germline V gene encodes CDR1 PRHDT and CDR2 FYEKMQ (reference sequence). The CDR3 has 14 amino acids. Between the trimmed V and J ends, which lost 5 bases and 1 base, there was a span of 10 bases. The CDR3 coding sequence is TGTGCCAGCAGCCTGTACGGGGGCACAGATACGCAGTATTTT. Translating it yields CASSLYGGTDTQYF. Variable domain in full (rest from reference TRBV13 and TRBJ2-3): AAGVIQSPRHLIKEKRETATLKCYPIPRHDTVYWYQQGPGQDPQFLISFYEKMQSDKGSIPDRFSAQQFSDYHSELNMSSLELGDSALYFCASSLYGGTDTQYFGPGTRLTVL.

V and J are TRBV10-3 and TRBJ2-3; possible D gene TRBD2, 5 bases. CDR1 and CDR2 from the germline V gene are ENHRY and SYGVKD. V was cut by 4 bases and J by 2 bases, with 13 bases left in between. The CDR3 loop spans 15 amino acids. The CDR3 nucleotides read TGTGCCATCAGTGTGGAGCGGTTTGACACAGATACGCAGTATTTT. This translates into CAISVERFDTDTQYF.

The chain is built from TRBV7-8 and TRBJ2-4; 13 nucleotides agree with TRBD2. Germline V lookup: CDR1 SGHVS, CDR2 FQNEAQ. The CDR3 is 18 residues long. J was trimmed by 3 bases and V by 5 bases; bases with no gene match: 10. This CDR3 is CASSPIELAGGVKNIQYF. In DNA, the CDR3 is TGTGCCAGCAGCCCAATTGAACTAGCGGGAGGGGTCAAAAACATTCAGTACTTC.

The chain joins TRBV2 to TRBJ1-5; TRBD1 agrees at 8 bases. V shed 6 bases, J shed 0 bases, and the junction held 4 bases outside the gene matches. This CDR3 contains 15 residues. The germline CDR1 and CDR2 sequences are SNHLY and FYNNEI. The CDR3 sequence: CASRQGDNSNQPQHF. Here the CDR3 DNA reads TGTGCCAGCAGACAGGGGGACAATAGCAATCAGCCCCAGCATTTT.